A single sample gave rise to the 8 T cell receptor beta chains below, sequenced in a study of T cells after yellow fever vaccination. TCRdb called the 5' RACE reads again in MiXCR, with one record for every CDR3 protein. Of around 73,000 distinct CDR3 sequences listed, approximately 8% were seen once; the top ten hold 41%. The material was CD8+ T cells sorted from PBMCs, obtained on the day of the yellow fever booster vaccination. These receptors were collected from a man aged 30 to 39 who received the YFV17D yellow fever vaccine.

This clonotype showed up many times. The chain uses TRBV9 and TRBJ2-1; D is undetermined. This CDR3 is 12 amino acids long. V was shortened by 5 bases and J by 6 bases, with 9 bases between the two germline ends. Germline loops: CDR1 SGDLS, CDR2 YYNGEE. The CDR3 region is CASSAHPNEQFF. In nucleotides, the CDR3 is TGTGCCAGCAGTGCACACCCCAATGAGCAGTTCTTC.

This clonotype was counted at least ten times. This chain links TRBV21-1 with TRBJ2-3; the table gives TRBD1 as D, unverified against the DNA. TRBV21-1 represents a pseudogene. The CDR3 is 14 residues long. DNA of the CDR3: TGTGCCACCTCCCTGTCTTGTGAATCCGATACGCAGTATTTT. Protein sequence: CATSLSCESDTQYF.

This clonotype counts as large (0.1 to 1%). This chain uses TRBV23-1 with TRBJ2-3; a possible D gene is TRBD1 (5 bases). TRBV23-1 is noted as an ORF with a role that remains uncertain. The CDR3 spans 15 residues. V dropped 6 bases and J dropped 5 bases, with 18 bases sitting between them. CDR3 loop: CASSQITKGQDTQYF. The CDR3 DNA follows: TGCGCCAGCAGCCAAATAACCAAGGGGCAAGATACGCAGTATTTT.

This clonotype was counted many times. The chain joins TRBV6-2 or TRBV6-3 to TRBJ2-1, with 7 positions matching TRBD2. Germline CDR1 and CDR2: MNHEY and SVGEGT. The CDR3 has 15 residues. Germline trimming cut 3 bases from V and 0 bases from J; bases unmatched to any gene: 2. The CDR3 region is CASSYGGSSYNEQFF. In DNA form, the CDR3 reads TGTGCCAGCAGTTATGGCGGGAGCTCCTACAATGAGCAGTTCTTC.

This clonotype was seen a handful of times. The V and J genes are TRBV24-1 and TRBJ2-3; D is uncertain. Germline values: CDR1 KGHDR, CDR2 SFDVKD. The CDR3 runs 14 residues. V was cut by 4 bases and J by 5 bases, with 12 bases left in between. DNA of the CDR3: TGTGCCACCAGTGAAGGCCTCATAATAGATACGCAGTATTTT. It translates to CATSEGLIIDTQYF.

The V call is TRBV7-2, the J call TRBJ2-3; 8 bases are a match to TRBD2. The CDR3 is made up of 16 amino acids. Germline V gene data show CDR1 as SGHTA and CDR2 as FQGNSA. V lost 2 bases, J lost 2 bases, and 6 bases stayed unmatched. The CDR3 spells CASSLNPGLVTDTQYF. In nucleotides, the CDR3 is TGTGCCAGCAGCTTAAACCCGGGACTAGTCACAGATACGCAGTATTTT.

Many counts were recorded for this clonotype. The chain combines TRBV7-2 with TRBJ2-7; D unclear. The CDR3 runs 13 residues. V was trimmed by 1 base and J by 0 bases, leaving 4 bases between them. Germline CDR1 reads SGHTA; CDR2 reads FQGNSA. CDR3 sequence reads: CASSLVDSYEQYF. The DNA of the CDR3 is TGTGCCAGCAGCTTAGTCGACTCCTACGAGCAGTACTTC.

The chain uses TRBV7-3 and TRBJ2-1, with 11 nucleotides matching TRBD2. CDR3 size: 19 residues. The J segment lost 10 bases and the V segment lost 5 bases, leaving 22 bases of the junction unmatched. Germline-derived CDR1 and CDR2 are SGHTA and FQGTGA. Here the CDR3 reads CASSPQGALAGGGWGEQFF. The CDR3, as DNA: TGTGCCAGCAGCCCCCAAGGGGCCTTAGCGGGAGGGGGCTGGGGGGAGCAGTTCTTC.